Listed below are T cell receptor beta chains from one sample, sequenced in a study of shared clonotypes between healthy human individuals. This table comes from immunoSEQ multiplex PCR, and its TCRdb copy is limited to in-frame clones, with some not included. The sample carries under 600,000 clones, 75% to 80% recorded once. The sequencing input was PBMCs. The receptors derive from a woman in her 40s in good health. Some clones in this sample may be carry-over from other donors' samples. CDR3s include the opening cysteine and the closing phenylalanine or tryptophan. Fields, in order: CDR3 protein, CDR3 DNA, J gene, D gene, clone size, V gene. The D gene is left open where the match is weak. Size tells how often a clone was seen (once, few, many) or the class of an expanded clone, and some rows leave it out.

CAGRQGANTEAFF | TGTGCCGGGAGACAGGGGGCGAACACTGAAGCTTTCTTT | TRBJ1-1 | TRBD1 | - | TRBV6-1
CASSQEWTGFKNTEAFF | TGCGCCAGCAGCCAAGAATGGACAGGGTTTAAGAACACTGAAGCTTTCTTT | TRBJ1-1 | TRBD1 | - | TRBV4-1
CSAWGLEGTGELFF | TGCAGCGCCTGGGGACTAGAGGGCACCGGGGAGCTGTTTTTT | TRBJ2-2 | TRBD2 | - | TRBV29-1
CASSPETGLGYTF | TGTGCCAGCAGCCCCGAGACAGGGCTTGGCTACACCTTC | TRBJ1-2 | TRBD1 | - | TRBV7-8
CAWSVGGQTNTEAFF | TGTGCCTGGAGTGTGGGGGGACAGACGAACACTGAAGCTTTCTTT | TRBJ1-1 | TRBD1 | - | TRBV30
CASSFSPHLARGKDTQYF | TGTGCCAGCAGTTTTAGCCCTCATCTAGCGCGAGGAAAAGATACGCAGTATTTT | TRBJ2-3 | - | - | TRBV28
CASSLGLQGAWTGELFF | TGCGCCAGCAGCTTGGGGCTCCAGGGGGCGTGGACCGGGGAGCTGTTTTTT | TRBJ2-2 | TRBD1 | - | TRBV5-1
CASSIGNTEAFF | TGTGCCAGCAGTATAGGGAACACTGAAGCTTTCTTT | TRBJ1-1 | - | - | TRBV7-8
CASSLGRSDYGYTF | TGTGCCAGCAGCTTGGGGAGAAGCGACTATGGCTACACCTTC | TRBJ1-2 | - | - | TRBV5-6
CASSPSGTGGGYEQYF | TGTGCCAGCTCACCATCCGGGACAGGGGGCGGCTACGAGCAGTACTTC | TRBJ2-7 | TRBD1 | - | TRBV18
CASSSRWTPLVDEQYF | TGTGCCAGCAGTTCTCGATGGACTCCCCTGGTAGACGAGCAGTACTTC | TRBJ2-7 | - | - | TRBV6-5
CASSFGSGSSGELFF | TGTGCCAGCAGCTTTGGTAGCGGGAGTAGTGGGGAGCTGTTTTTT | TRBJ2-2 | TRBD2 | - | TRBV5-4
CASSLPPGQGATGELFF | TGTGCCAGCAGCTTGCCTCCGGGACAGGGGGCCACCGGGGAGCTGTTTTTT | TRBJ2-2 | TRBD1 | - | TRBV7-9
CASSPRVAGGKDTQYF | TGTGCCAGCAGCCCAAGGGTGGCGGGAGGTAAAGATACGCAGTATTTT | TRBJ2-3 | TRBD2 | once | TRBV6-6
CASSYSIWTNTGELFF | TGTGCCAGCAGTTACTCGATCTGGACGAACACCGGGGAGCTGTTTTTT | TRBJ2-2 | - | - | TRBV6-5
CASRPPGGSYEQYF | TGTGCCAGCAGACCCCCGGGAGGCTCTTACGAGCAGTACTTC | TRBJ2-7 | TRBD2 | few | TRBV25-1
CASSLSGLPRNEQFF | TGTGCCAGCAGCTTATCGGGACTACCCAGGAATGAGCAGTTCTTC | TRBJ2-1 | TRBD2 | - | TRBV7-9
CASSPREGRAGTEAFF | TGTGCCAGCTCACCACGCGAGGGCAGGGCAGGCACTGAAGCTTTCTTT | TRBJ1-1 | - | - | TRBV18
CASSMELATSYNEQFF | TGTGCCAGTAGTATGGAACTAGCTACTTCCTACAATGAGCAGTTCTTC | TRBJ2-1 | - | - | TRBV19
CASSHGLSNTGELFF | TGTGCCAGCAGCCACGGACTCTCGAACACCGGGGAGCTGTTTTTT | TRBJ2-2 | - | - | TRBV11-3
CATSSGTDTQYF | TGTGCCACCTCTTCTGGTACAGATACGCAGTATTTT | TRBJ2-3 | - | - | TRBV28
CASSLEGGVAQPQHF | TGTGCCAGCAGCTTAGAAGGGGGGGTCGCTCAGCCCCAGCATTTT | TRBJ1-5 | - | - | TRBV11-2
CASSLDRFGYTF | TGTGCCAGCAGCTTAGATCGGTTTGGCTACACCTTC | TRBJ1-2 | - | - | TRBV7-9
CASSMSGLGEETQYF | TGTGCCAGTAGTATGAGTGGTCTAGGGGAGGAGACCCAGTACTTC | TRBJ2-5 | - | - | TRBV19
CASSPTSGPDEQYF | TGTGCCAGCAGCCCCACTAGCGGGCCAGACGAGCAGTACTTC | TRBJ2-7 | TRBD2 | - | TRBV9
CASSFVGEGGYEQYF | TGTGCCAGCAGCTTCGTGGGAGAGGGTGGGTACGAGCAGTACTTC | TRBJ2-7 | - | - | TRBV11-2
CASSLAGQGRSPLHF | TGCGCCAGCAGCTTAGCGGGACAGGGGAGGTCACCCCTCCACTTT | TRBJ1-6 | TRBD1 | - | TRBV5-1
CASRALGVETQYF | TGTGCCAGCAGAGCACTAGGGGTGGAGACCCAGTACTTC | TRBJ2-5 | - | few | TRBV6-5
CASSLGTSGYEQYF | TGCGCCAGCAGCTTGGGGACTAGCGGGTACGAGCAGTACTTC | TRBJ2-7 | TRBD2 | - | TRBV5-1
CASSITFDQPQHF | TGTGCCAGTAGTATAACCTTCGATCAGCCCCAGCATTTT | TRBJ1-5 | - | - | TRBV19
CASSLVTGVEETQYF | TGCGCCAGCAGCTTGGTTACAGGGGTCGAAGAGACCCAGTACTTC | TRBJ2-5 | TRBD1 | once | TRBV5-1
CASSPGTSYEQYF | TGTGCCAGCTCACCTGGGACTTCCTACGAGCAGTACTTC | TRBJ2-7 | - | - | TRBV18
CASSLYPSLAGQNTEAFF | TGTGCCAGCAGTTTATATCCGTCGTTGGCAGGACAAAACACTGAAGCTTTCTTT | TRBJ1-1 | - | - | TRBV28
CASSLWGQGQPQHF | TGTGCCAGCAGCTTGTGGGGTCAGGGACAGCCCCAGCATTTT | TRBJ1-5 | - | - | TRBV5-5
CASTRNFETSGIGGELFF | TGTGCCAGCACCCGAAACTTCGAGACTAGCGGGATCGGCGGGGAGCTGTTTTTT | TRBJ2-2 | TRBD2 | - | TRBV7-9
CASSLFREWWVNEQFF | TGTGCCAGCAGTTTATTTCGGGAATGGTGGGTGAATGAGCAGTTCTTC | TRBJ2-1 | - | - | TRBV28
CASSHPMGTSGNYEQYF | TGCGCCAGCAGCCACCCCATGGGGACTAGCGGGAACTACGAGCAGTACTTC | TRBJ2-7 | TRBD2 | - | TRBV4-1
CASSVRDSYTGELFF | TGTGCCAGCAGCGTGAGGGACTCCTATACCGGGGAGCTGTTTTTT | TRBJ2-2 | - | - | TRBV9
CASSRGGYGAEQYF | TGTGCCAGCAGCAGGGGAGGATATGGGGCCGAGCAGTACTTC | TRBJ2-7 | - | - | TRBV7-3
CASSRGGSAGHNEQFF | TGTGCCAGCAGCCGAGGGGGATCAGCGGGTCACAATGAGCAGTTCTTC | TRBJ2-1 | - | - | TRBV14
CASSLGGDTEAFF | TGTGCCAGCAGTTTAGGGGGCGACACTGAAGCTTTCTTT | TRBJ1-1 | - | - | TRBV28
CASSQDPGTTPYEQYF | TGTGCCAGCAGCCAAGATCCTGGGACAACGCCGTACGAGCAGTACTTC | TRBJ2-7 | - | - | TRBV4-2
CASSKQDGSSYNEQFF | TGTGCCAGCAGCAAACAGGACGGAAGCTCCTACAATGAGCAGTTCTTC | TRBJ2-1 | - | - | TRBV5-4
CSVRSRYNEQFF | TGCAGCGTCAGGTCTCGGTACAATGAGCAGTTCTTC | TRBJ2-1 | - | - | TRBV29-1
CASSELAGVTGELFF | TGCGCCAGCAGCGAACTAGCGGGAGTTACCGGGGAGCTGTTTTTT | TRBJ2-2 | TRBD2 | few | TRBV5-1
CASSSYRAYGYTF | TGTGCCAGCAGCTCGTACAGGGCCTATGGCTACACCTTC | TRBJ1-2 | - | many | TRBV7-2
CASSVSRGADTQYF | TGTGCCAGCAGCGTATCGAGGGGGGCAGATACGCAGTATTTT | TRBJ2-3 | - | - | TRBV9
CASSLDRGDEQFF | TGCGCCAGCAGCTTGGATAGGGGGGATGAGCAGTTCTTC | TRBJ2-1 | - | - | TRBV5-1
CASSPPGGLSSTGELFF | TGTGCCAGCTCACCCCCTGGGGGACTCTCCTCCACCGGGGAGCTGTTTTTT | TRBJ2-2 | - | - | TRBV18
CASSLDASRGGEQFF | TGTGCCAGCAGCTTAGACGCTAGCAGGGGCGGTGAGCAGTTCTTC | TRBJ2-1 | - | once | TRBV7-9
CASSLLPLIAGPSYEQYF | TGTGCCAGCAGCTTACTGCCCCTTATAGCGGGGCCTTCCTACGAGCAGTACTTC | TRBJ2-7 | TRBD2 | - | TRBV7-2
CASSEDDTDTQYF | TGTGCCAGCAGTGAAGACGACACAGATACGCAGTATTTT | TRBJ2-3 | - | few | TRBV6-4
CASSFGQGRSYGYTF | TGTGCCAGCAGTTTTGGGCAGGGCAGGAGCTATGGCTACACCTTC | TRBJ1-2 | - | - | TRBV27
CASSESGTAKFEQYF | TGCGCCAGCAGTGAGTCGGGGACAGCTAAGTTCGAGCAGTACTTC | TRBJ2-7 | TRBD1 | - | TRBV10-1
CASSLARMGNTEAFF | TGTGCCAGCAGCTTAGCTAGGATGGGGAACACTGAAGCTTTCTTT | TRBJ1-1 | - | - | TRBV11-2